This T cell receptor (beta chain) derives from a study of spatial heterogeneity in lung cancer. V was shortened by 2 bases and J by 4 bases, with 23 bases between the two germline ends. Per the germline V gene, CDR1 is DFQATT and CDR2 is SNEGSKA (reference sequence). The CDR3 contains 17 residues. This clonotype was detected ten times or more. As yet, its antigen is unknown. Carried by each TCR cDNA molecule was a unique molecular identifier. TCRdb re-analysed the 5' RACE reads in MiXCR, keeping a single row per CDR3 protein. The sample holds about 2,100 distinct CDR3 sequences, 8% to 9.5% seen once. Study outcomes and limitations: Within tumors, counts of expanded alpha and beta TCRs tracked tumor mutation counts.

Time point defined: sample taken at primary tumor resection. In each case, whole RNA from tumor, nontumor lung or frozen PBMC was sequenced unsorted. This receptor was obtained from a male donor with early-stage non-small cell lung cancer. Sequences were derived from lung tumor tissue, sampled at surgery. This chain connects TRBV20-1 to TRBJ1-1; D is ambiguous. CDR3 residues: CSARSNPSRGTGTEAFF. The CDR3 DNA is TGCAGTGCTAGATCCAATCCCAGCCGGGGTACGGGCACTGAAGCTTTCTTT.